The 25 T cell receptor beta chains presented below share a single source sample, sequenced in a study of blood T cell repertoires in COVID-19. Sequenced by immunoSEQ multiplex PCR; TCRdb stores in-frame clones only, minus some. The sample lists 75,000 to 90,000 clones, about 78% seen once, with just over 35% in the top ten. Sequences were obtained from peripheral blood. All receptors derive from a man between 60 and 75 years old with COVID-19, enrolled during active disease.

V and J are TRBV7-8 and TRBJ2-1; perhaps TRBD2 as D (5 bases). The CDR3 covers 16 residues. V was trimmed by 5 bases and J by 8 bases, leaving 22 bases between them. In germline, CDR1 is SGHVS, CDR2 FQNEAQ. Here the CDR3 DNA reads TGTGCCAGCAGCCCCGGTCGGGAACCCGTTTGGTATGAGCAGTTCTTC. Protein sequence: CASSPGREPVWYEQFF.

The chain has TRBV11-1 and TRBJ2-7; the match to TRBD1 covers 7 bases. Germline V CDR1 and CDR2: SGHAT, FQDESV (reference sequence). The CDR3 is 13 residues long. J lost 2 bases, V lost 5 bases, and 3 bases had no gene match. The CDR3 protein is CASSRTGPYEQYF. CDR3 coding DNA: TGTGCCAGCAGCCGGACAGGCCCCTACGAGCAGTACTTC.

The chain carries TRBV11-1 and TRBJ2-1; no firm D call. Germline V CDR1 and CDR2: SGHAT, FQDESV (reference sequence). V was shortened by 5 bases and J by 5 bases, with 7 bases between the two germline ends. CDR3 length: 12 residues. The CDR3 region is CASSPVHNEQFF. The DNA for the CDR3 is TGTGCCAGCAGCCCTGTCCACAATGAGCAGTTCTTC.

This clone was counted only a few times. J is TRBJ2-7 and V is TRBV2; 7 bases are shared with TRBD1. The CDR3 has 13 residues. Per germline, CDR1 SNHLY and CDR2 FYNNEI. The trim removed 8 bases at V and 0 bases at J, leaving 4 bases unmatched. The CDR3 nucleotides read TGTGCCAGCCAGGGACAGCTCTCCTACGAGCAGTACTTC. It encodes CASQGQLSYEQYF.

In nucleotides, the CDR3 is TGTGCCAGCAGCTTTGTACAGGCTACTAGCACAGATACGCAGTATTTT. This sequence encodes CASSFVQATSTDTQYF. This chain joins TRBV11-3 and TRBJ2-3; D may be TRBD1 (5 bases). The CDR3 has 16 residues. Germline V gene lookup returns CDR1 SGHNT and CDR2 YENEEA. V lost 3 bases to trimming and J lost 0 bases, with 13 bases between them.

This clone was seen a few times. The chain combines TRBV3-1 (or the pseudogene TRBV3-2) with TRBJ2-2; 8 bases fit TRBD2. Germline V gene data show CDR1 as LGHDT and CDR2 as YNNKEL (reference sequence). V shed 0 bases and J 5 bases; nucleotides not matched to a gene: 5. The CDR3 spans 16 residues. The CDR3 sequence is CASSQDSGGGTGELFF. The CDR3 DNA reads as TGTGCCAGCAGCCAAGATTCCGGGGGGGGAACCGGGGAGCTGTTTTTT.

J is TRBJ2-7 and V is TRBV6-2 or TRBV6-3; D is possibly TRBD2 (5 bases). V was clipped by 5 bases and J by 3 bases, with 29 bases between them. Germline V gene sequence: CDR1 MNHEY, CDR2 SVGEGT. The CDR3 has 19 residues. The CDR3 coding sequence is TGTGCCAGCAGTCCGAGCCCCGGGTCCAAGGACCTGGGAGACTACGAGCAGTACTTC. Translating it yields CASSPSPGSKDLGDYEQYF.

The chain recombines TRBV6-5 with TRBJ2-7, with 8 bases that match TRBD1. V shed 6 bases, J shed 4 bases, and the junction held 8 bases outside the gene matches. Germline values: CDR1 MNHEY, CDR2 SVGAGI. The CDR3 length is 14 residues. DNA for the CDR3: TGTGCCAGCAGCTTCAGGGGGCGAAGGTACGAGCAGTACTTC. Its protein is CASSFRGRRYEQYF.

The chain joins TRBV25-1 to TRBJ2-3; weak D call: TRBD2 (5 bases). Per the germline V gene, CDR1 is MGHDK and CDR2 is SYGVNS. Trimming removed 4 bases from V and 0 bases from J, with 17 bases in between. The CDR3 consists of 17 residues. CDR3 sequence reads: CASSVGLASPSTDTQYF. CDR3 nucleotide sequence: TGTGCCAGCAGTGTAGGACTGGCGTCACCAAGCACAGATACGCAGTATTTT. The variable domain in full, with the rest retrieved from reference TRBV25-1 and TRBJ2-3, is EADIYQTPRYLVIGTGKKITLECSQTMGHDKMYWYQQDPGMELHLIHYSYGVNSTEKGDLSSESTVSRIRTEHFPLTLESARPSHTSQYLCASSVGLASPSTDTQYFGPGTRLTVL.

This CDR3 is CASSIGGGQVTDTQYF. As DNA, the CDR3 is TGTGCCAGTAGTATAGGAGGGGGACAGGTCACAGATACGCAGTATTTT. The gene calls are TRBV19 and TRBJ2-3; 8 bases are a match to TRBD1. The V and J ends lost 1 base and 2 bases, in that order; junction bases with no gene match: 5. This CDR3 comprises 16 residues. CDR1 is LNHDA and CDR2 is SQIVND in the germline V gene (reference sequence).

The chain is built from TRBV5-1 and TRBJ1-1, with D uncertain. V shed 4 bases and J shed 0 bases, with 10 bases lying between them. The CDR3 has 14 amino acids. Germline V gene sequence: CDR1 SGHRS, CDR2 YFSETQ. CDR3 DNA sequence: TGCGCCAGCAGCAGCCCACCCGTGAACACTGAAGCTTTCTTT. Translated, it gives CASSSPPVNTEAFF. The whole variable domain, filled in from reference TRBV5-1 and TRBJ1-1, reads KAGVTQTPRYLIKTRGQQVTLSCSPISGHRSVSWYQQTPGQGLQFLFEYFSETQRNKGNFPGRFSGRQFSNSRSEMNVSTLELGDSALYLCASSSPPVNTEAFFGQGTRLTVV.

The chain recombines TRBV3-1 (or the pseudogene TRBV3-2) with TRBJ2-7, with 8 bases lining up with TRBD2. Germline CDR1 is LGHDT and CDR2 is YNNKEL (reference sequence). The CDR3 has 15 residues. V was clipped by 2 bases and J by 3 bases; unmatched bases: 6. The CDR3 here is CASSQTTSAIYEQYF. CDR3 DNA: TGTGCCAGCAGCCAAACGACTAGCGCTATCTACGAGCAGTACTTC.

The chain links TRBV6-1 to TRBJ2-7, with 9 positions matching TRBD2. CDR3 size: 17 residues. In germline, CDR1 is MNHNS, CDR2 SASEGT. J gave up 1 base and V 3 bases, and 10 bases lay outside the gene matches. In DNA form, the CDR3 reads TGTGCCAGCAGTGAGGAAGAGGCCCTAGCGGGGTCCTACGAGCAGTACTTC. Its translation is CASSEEEALAGSYEQYF.

In the case of this clone: The same CDR3 also results from other DNA sequences found in this sample. The V gene is TRBV18, the J gene TRBJ2-1, with D possibly TRBD1 on 5 matching bases. Germline V lookup: CDR1 KGHSH, CDR2 LQKENI. This CDR3 spans 13 amino acids. Deletions cut 3 bases from V and 5 bases from J, with 8 bases between. The CDR3 here is CASSPQGNNEQFF. CDR3 DNA sequence: TGTGCCAGCTCACCCCAGGGTAACAATGAGCAGTTCTTC. The full variable domain, completed using reference TRBV18 and TRBJ2-1, is NAGVMQNPRHLVRRRGQEARLRCSPMKGHSHVYWYRQLPEEGLKFMVYLQKENIIDESGMPKERFSAEFPKEGPSILRIQQVVRGDSAAYFCASSPQGNNEQFFGPGTRLTVL.

The chain is built from TRBV28 and TRBJ2-2; D might be TRBD2 (6 bases). The V gene's germline CDR1 is MDHEN and CDR2 SYDVKM. The CDR3 runs to 20 residues. The V end lost 4 bases, the J end lost 0 bases, and 24 bases lay between the germline ends. The CDR3 nucleotides are TGTGCCAGCAGTTCTAATAGCGGAAACCCTATAAGCTCGAACACCGGGGAGCTGTTTTTT. Its translation is CASSSNSGNPISSNTGELFF.

This rearrangement joins TRBV6-1 to TRBJ2-1; D possibly corresponds to TRBD2 (6 bases). CDR1 is MNHNS and CDR2 is SASEGT in the germline V gene. V shed 2 bases and J shed 0 bases, with 11 bases lying between them. The CDR3 runs to 16 residues. The CDR3 DNA reads as TGTGCCAGCAGTGAATGGCTAGCGAGCTCCTACAATGAGCAGTTCTTC. Translating it yields CASSEWLASSYNEQFF.

The rearrangement joins TRBV19 to TRBJ1-2; 9 nucleotides align to TRBD1. CDR3 length: 16 residues. J lost 6 bases, V lost 3 bases, and 11 bases had no gene match. Germline CDR1 and CDR2: LNHDA and SQIVND (reference sequence). CDR3 in amino acids: CASSIPNRDRVHGYTF. In nucleotides, the CDR3 is TGTGCCAGTAGTATCCCCAATCGGGACAGGGTGCATGGCTACACCTTC.

This clone was recorded a few times. This chain connects TRBV19 to TRBJ1-1, with TRBD1 as a possible D gene (6 bases). The CDR3 consists of 15 residues. V was cut by 0 bases and J by 1 base, with 9 bases left in between. The germline V gene encodes CDR1 LNHDA and CDR2 SQIVND (reference sequence). The CDR3 DNA sequence: TGTGCCAGTAGTATAGACCGGACAGCGAACACTGAAGCTTTCTTT. This encodes CASSIDRTANTEAFF.

This rearrangement joins TRBV4-2 to TRBJ2-1; 8 bases are shared with TRBD2. V dropped 4 bases and J dropped 6; count of bases not matched to a gene: 11. Germline values: CDR1 LGHNA, CDR2 YNFKEQ. The CDR3 runs to 16 residues. The CDR3 loop reads CASSPQGAGGGNEQFF. In DNA, the CDR3 is TGTGCCAGCAGCCCCCAAGGGGCGGGAGGAGGCAATGAGCAGTTCTTC.

The V and J genes are TRBV7-2 and TRBJ2-2; a possible D gene is TRBD1 (5 bases). Germline loops: CDR1 SGHTA, CDR2 FQGNSA. V shed 2 bases and J shed 8 bases, with 9 bases lying between them. The CDR3 covers 13 residues. This chain's CDR3 is CASSLQGRGELFF. DNA of the CDR3: TGTGCCAGCAGCTTACAGGGAAGAGGGGAGCTGTTTTTT.

The chain links TRBV3-1 (or the pseudogene TRBV3-2) to TRBJ1-1; TRBD1 might be the D (5 bases). The CDR3 has 15 residues. V lost 4 bases, J lost 0 bases, and 12 bases lay in between. CDR1 and CDR2 from the germline V gene are LGHDT and YNNKEL (reference sequence). CDR3 sequence: CASSRATAMNTEAFF. CDR3 nucleotides: TGTGCCAGCAGCCGAGCGACAGCGATGAACACTGAAGCTTTCTTT.

This clone was counted between two and nine times. The chain has TRBV30 and TRBJ1-3, with 8 bases that match TRBD1. The V gene end was trimmed by 0 bases and the J gene end by 5 bases; junction bases not matched to a gene: 12. CDR3 size: 17 residues. Per germline, CDR1 GTSNPN and CDR2 SVGIG (reference sequence). The CDR3, as DNA: TGTGCCTGGAGTGTAGGGGCAGGGGGCTTCGTCCGAAACACCATATATTTT. This translates into CAWSVGAGGFVRNTIYF.

The rearrangement joins TRBV24-1 to TRBJ2-1; a possible D gene is TRBD2 (6 bases). The length of the CDR3 is 15 residues. Germline assignment: CDR1 KGHDR and CDR2 SFDVKD. The germline V and J ends were trimmed by 5 bases and 0 bases, with 10 bases remaining between them. CDR3 region: CATSGLATSYNEQFF. The CDR3 region has the DNA TGTGCCACCAGTGGTCTAGCGACCTCCTACAATGAGCAGTTCTTC.

The V call is TRBV7-2, the J call TRBJ2-1; TRBD1 is a possible D gene (6 bases). V lost 6 bases and J lost 5, with 11 bases in between. This CDR3 is built from 13 residues. The germline gives CDR1 SGHTA, CDR2 FQGNSA. CDR3 bases: TGTGCCAGCAGGGATGGGACAAACAATGAGCAGTTCTTC. Protein: CASRDGTNNEQFF.

The chain couples TRBV3-1 (or the pseudogene TRBV3-2) to TRBJ2-7; D may be TRBD2 (6 bases). The germline V and J ends were trimmed by 3 bases and 2 bases, with 14 bases remaining between them. Germline V gene lookup returns CDR1 LGHDT and CDR2 YNNKEL (reference sequence). This CDR3 is 15 amino acids long. In nucleotides, the CDR3 is TGTGCCAGCAGCCACCCGGGGGTAGCGGCCTACGAGCAGTACTTC. This encodes CASSHPGVAAYEQYF.